The T cell receptor (beta chain) under discussion was sequenced for a study of shared clonotypes between healthy human individuals (dated by TCRdb to the early 2020s). Some background on the complete study: The cohort included three men and a couple of women between 18 and 49 years of age. To estimate repertoire size and how much clonotype sharing occurs between individuals, the study deeply sequenced the blood TCR repertoires of roughly 5 healthy adults. Between about 0.85 and 8.9 billion PBMCs per donor were obtained by leukapheresis. To increase sequencing depth and limit assay-specific biases, different laboratories used diverse techniques to prepare libraries and sequence TCR repertoires. Per donor, three plates each were used for CD4 naive and CD4 memory, two for CD8 naive, and one for CD8 memory.

CD8 naive samples were obtained by positive selection for CCR7 among CD45RO-negative cells, yielding a CD45RA+CCR7+ population from which TemRA cells were excluded. Healthy HIV-negative adults with no recently reported acute infections or vaccinations were included as donors. All donors were Caucasian adults living in Nashville, Tennessee, USA. Blood was obtained by leukapheresis, after which PBMCs were separated by Ficoll-Histopaque density gradient centrifugation and cryopreserved in liquid nitrogen vapor phase. Analytical flow cytometry was used to check the purity and quantity of each magnetically sorted T cell population. From each sorted fraction, genomic DNA was isolated and quantified by UV absorbance on a Nanodrop 2000c. TCR CDR3 regions were amplified from genomic DNA by multiplex PCR using the deep immunoSEQ assay. Extracted genomic DNA from each cell subset was spread evenly across all wells of several immunoSEQ 96-well plates, with each plate serving as a replicate. For sorted subsets, each replicate PCR was loaded with 200 ng genomic DNA, equivalent to 30,000 or so T cell genomes. Purified libraries were measured with a Qubit 3.0 fluorometer, size-checked on a Bioanalyzer 2100, and measured again with the KAPA Library Quantification kit. Each immunoSEQ 96-well plate was sequenced on its own single-read 150-cycle Illumina NextSeq 550 flow cell. The authors' pipeline ran thus. The immunoSEQ output contained only junctional sequences without quality scores, so filtering could not match that applied to full-length reads. To assign V/J genes and CDR3, sequences were annotated using PyIR, a Python wrapper for IgBLAST v1.9, with IMGT germline references. Reads with weak V/J assignments (E-value above 1e-6), missing CDR3, stop codons, out-of-frame junctions, or ambiguous translated residues were removed. V3J clonotypes were defined as sequences sharing the same inferred V gene, J gene, and CDR3 amino acid sequence. Percentage overlap between repertoires was computed as shared unique clonotypes divided by the size of the smaller repertoire. RTK rarefaction, the Chao1 estimator, and Recon v2.1 estimates of unobserved clonotypes were used to assess repertoire richness. OLGA was used to compute generation probabilities for all TCRbeta clonotypes that the gDNA method yielded from four donors. The immuneACCESS repertoire file appears here via TCRdb, limited to in-frame rearrangements. These files lack a portion of the clones; in checked studies, under half of the deficit traces to unresolved V genes, and the cause of the others is not known. The D gene and trimming were derived from the DNA, and the V and J assignments and clone size from that table. Across this sample there are about 2 million clones, with approximately 95% seen only once. Around 1.1% of the sample belongs to the ten largest clones.

The germline V gene provides CDR1 WSHSY and CDR2 SAAADI. The CDR3 measures 12 amino acids from cysteine to phenylalanine. The DNA shown is the 36-base CDR3, in frame from base 1. The V end loses 5 bases and the J end loses 2 bases, and a stretch of 5 bases separates them. To note about this clone: Its specific antigen is unknown. Nothing much larger sits one base from this clone, and base qualities are not available.

Summary of the overall study and its limitations: Because the study included only a small number of donors, the genetic and exposure-history diversity represented was limited. Clonotypes shared by all four sorted-subset donors showed higher generation probabilities than non-shared clonotypes. Across a few donors, roughly 5.4% of naive CD4, over 3% of naive CD8, 2% to 2.5% of memory CD4, and approximately 0.42% of memory CD8 clonotypes were shared. Rarefaction of sorted-subset datasets indicated incomplete sequencing despite the large sequencing depth. Sampling was restricted to blood, and TCR repertoires in tissue are likely to differ from TCR repertoires in blood. Pairwise subsampling led to the expectation that sequencing depth would affect the degree of clonotype sharing among donors. Estimated clonotype richness was generally larger for naive than for memory subsets.

Specimen: naive CD8+ T cells sorted from blood. According to the study, the label for this sample's cell subset or site signals: CD45RA+CCR7+. The sequence joins TRBV10-2 to TRBJ2-3; too little of a D gene remains to name it. This TCR came from a man aged 18 to 29 in good health. The nucleotide sequence is given as TGCGCCAGCAGTCCGCACACAGATACGCAGTATTTT. Its coded protein is CASSPHTDTQYF.